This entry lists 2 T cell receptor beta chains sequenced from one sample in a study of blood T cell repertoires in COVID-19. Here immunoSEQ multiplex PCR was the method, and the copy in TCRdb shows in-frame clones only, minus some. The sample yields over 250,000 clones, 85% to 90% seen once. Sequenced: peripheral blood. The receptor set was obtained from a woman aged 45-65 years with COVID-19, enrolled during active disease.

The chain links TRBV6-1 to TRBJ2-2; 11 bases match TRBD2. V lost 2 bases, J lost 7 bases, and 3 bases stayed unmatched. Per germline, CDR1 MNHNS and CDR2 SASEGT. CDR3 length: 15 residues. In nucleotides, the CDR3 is TGTGCCAGCAGTGAATCTCTAGCGGGAGGCGGGGAGCTGTTTTTT. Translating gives CASSESLAGGGELFF.

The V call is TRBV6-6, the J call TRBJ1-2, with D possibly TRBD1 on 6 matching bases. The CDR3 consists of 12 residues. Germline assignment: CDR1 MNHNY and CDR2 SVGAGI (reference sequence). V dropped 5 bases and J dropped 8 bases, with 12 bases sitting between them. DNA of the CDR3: TGTGCCAGCAGTCCCACAGGGCAGGGCTACACCTTC. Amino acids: CASSPTGQGYTF.